One sample yielded the 9 T cell receptor beta chains listed below, sequenced in a study of T cell repertoires in cytomegalovirus infection. TCRdb processed the reads anew with MiXCR; each CDR3 protein has one entry. Among about 440,000 distinct CDR3 sequences listed, roughly 31% were seen once. The material sequenced was PBMCs. These receptors came from a human donor in good health (CMV status not recorded). Some clones in this sample may be carry-over from other donors' samples.

This chain connects TRBV5-6 to TRBJ2-3, with D perhaps TRBD2 (5 bases). This CDR3 contains 15 residues. The V gene's germline CDR1 is SGHDT and CDR2 YYEEEE. Trimming left V 2 bases short and J 1 base short, with 11 bases between. CDR3 region: CASSFGGFGTDTQYF. CDR3 DNA: TGTGCCAGCAGCTTTGGCGGGTTTGGCACAGATACGCAGTATTTT.

In nucleotides, the CDR3 is TGTGCCATCAGTGAGTTCCCCCCGGACAGGGCGTATAATTCACCCCTCCACTTT. This gives the protein CAISEFPPDRAYNSPLHF. The chain has TRBV10-3 and TRBJ1-6; 8 bases align to TRBD1. The CDR3 length is 18 residues. Germline V gene lookup returns CDR1 ENHRY and CDR2 SYGVKD. V gave up 1 base and J gave up 4 bases; unmatched junction bases: 9.

The J gene is TRBJ1-5, the V gene TRBV19; 9 positions match TRBD1. J was trimmed by 9 bases and V by 5 bases; bases with no gene match: 8. The CDR3 is made up of 14 amino acids. From germline, CDR1 is LNHDA and CDR2 SQIVND (reference sequence). The CDR3 DNA reads as TGTGCCAGTAGTCTTCCGGGACAGGGATGGCCCCAGCATTTT. It yields the protein CASSLPGQGWPQHF.

As regards this clonotype: Since a much larger clone is just one base distant, this may be a read error. The V call is TRBV6-6, the J call TRBJ2-1; the match to TRBD1 covers 10 bases. CDR3 length: 14 residues. Per germline, CDR1 MNHNY and CDR2 SVGAGI (reference sequence). CDR3 sequence: CASGTGEYYNDQFF. As DNA, the CDR3 is TGTGCCAGCGGGACAGGGGAATATTACAATGATCAGTTCTTC.

The chain couples TRBV12-3 or TRBV12-4 to TRBJ1-3, with D possibly being TRBD1 (5 bases). This CDR3 contains 15 residues. V was cut by 6 bases and J by 1 base, with 13 bases left in between. This CDR3 is CASSRYRNSGNTIYF. DNA of the CDR3: TGTGCCAGCAGCCGATACAGGAATTCTGGAAACACCATATATTTT.

This clonotype was detected many times. The CDR3 bases are TGTGCCAGCAGCCCAGGAGGCGGCGACAATCAGCCCCAGCATTTT. It encodes CASSPGGGDNQPQHF. This chain joins TRBV7-2 and TRBJ1-5; D ambiguous. The V and J ends lost 5 bases and 3 bases respectively, with 14 bases between them. CDR1 is SGHTA, CDR2 FQGNSA, per germline. The CDR3 consists of 15 residues.

The rearrangement uses TRBV20-1 and TRBJ1-4, with a possible D match to TRBD1 (6 bases). The CDR3 is 17 residues long. Trimming removed 3 bases from V and 5 bases from J, with 22 bases in between. Germline assignment: CDR1 DFQATT and CDR2 SNEGSKA (reference sequence). As DNA, the CDR3 is TGCAGTGCTAGGAGCGCTATTCCGGGACACAAGAATGAAAAACTGTTTTTT. Encoded protein: CSARSAIPGHKNEKLFF.

The table lists this clonotype with many counts. CDR3: CASSKYGEMNTEAFF. The CDR3 nucleotides are TGTGCCAGCAGCAAGTACGGGGAGATGAACACTGAAGCTTTCTTT. The chain uses TRBV7-2 and TRBJ1-1; D gene uncertain. This CDR3 contains 15 residues. The V gene lost 5 bases and the J gene lost 0 bases, with 13 bases spanning the gap. Germline V gene sequence: CDR1 SGHTA, CDR2 FQGNSA.

For the CDR3, the DNA is TGTGCCAGCAGCTTACCTCGAGGGGCCGCGAACACCGGGGAGCTGTTTTTT. Its translation is CASSLPRGAANTGELFF. This chain uses TRBV7-6 with TRBJ2-2; D tentatively fits TRBD1 or TRBD2 (5 bases each). This CDR3 has 17 amino acids. The germline V and J ends were trimmed by 2 bases and 0 bases, with 13 bases remaining between them. The germline gives CDR1 SGHVS, CDR2 FNYEAQ. Drawing the rest from reference TRBV7-6 and TRBJ2-2, the complete variable domain is GAGVSQSPRYKVTKRGQDVALRCDPISGHVSLYWYRQALGQGPEFLTYFNYEAQQDKSGLPNDRFSAERPEGSISTLTIQRTEQRDSAMYRCASSLPRGAANTGELFFGEGSRLTVL.